The clone carrying this T cell receptor beta chain was seen a few times. Its antigen is unidentified. The data derive from a study of blood T cells in healthy people across ages. Researchers collected 9 to 10 milliliters of peripheral blood from every single donor. Germline loops: CDR1 SGHRS, CDR2 YFSETQ. The CDR3 runs to 13 residues. Study results and caveats: Considered underestimates were the diversity estimates obtained from one million T cells.

Alongside a J-beta primer mix, a sample-barcoded 5' primer served in a second PCR lasting about 7 to 12 cycles. Every single cDNA molecule received a tag from a template-switch adaptor with 12 random nucleotides. TCRdb itself ran the 5' RACE reads through MiXCR, one entry per CDR3 protein. The table lists fewer than 800,000 distinct CDR3 sequences, around 21% of them singletons. Sequencing input: blood. The origin of this receptor is a man aged 70 or older in good health. This chain joins TRBV5-1 and TRBJ2-5; TRBD2 is a possible D gene (6 bases). The last part of the DNA fits TRBJ2-7 better; the J call may be wrong. CDR3 DNA sequence: TGCGCCAGCAGCGGCCGGGACTCCAGCGAGCAGTACTTC. This gives the protein CASSGRDSSEQYF.